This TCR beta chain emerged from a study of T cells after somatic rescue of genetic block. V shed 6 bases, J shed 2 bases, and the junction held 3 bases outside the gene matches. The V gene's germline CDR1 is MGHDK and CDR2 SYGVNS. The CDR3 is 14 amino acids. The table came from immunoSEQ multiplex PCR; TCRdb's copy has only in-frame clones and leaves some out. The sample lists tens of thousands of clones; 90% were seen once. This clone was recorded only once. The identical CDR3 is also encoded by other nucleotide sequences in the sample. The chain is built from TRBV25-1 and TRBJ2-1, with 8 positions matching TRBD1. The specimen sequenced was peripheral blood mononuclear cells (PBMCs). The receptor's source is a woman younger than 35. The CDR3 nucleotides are TGTGCCAGCAGGCGGACAGGGCCCTACAATGAGCAGTTCTTC. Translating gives CASRRTGPYNEQFF. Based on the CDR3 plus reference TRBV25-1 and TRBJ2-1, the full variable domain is EADIYQTPRYLVIGTGKKITLECSQTMGHDKMYWYQQDPGMELHLIHYSYGVNSTEKGDLSSESTVSRIRTEHFPLTLESARPSHTSQYLCASRRTGPYNEQFFGPGTRLTVL.